A selection of T cell receptor beta chains follows, all from one sample in a study of identical twins. Each CDR3 protein is one row after TCRdb ran MiXCR on the 5' RACE reads. The profile shows 200,000 to 300,000 distinct CDR3 sequences, roughly 7% of them singletons. This sample also appeared in a second study, on yellow fever vaccine responses in identical twins.

What was sequenced was memory (CD45RO+) T cells sorted from blood. The source is a woman aged 18-29 years in good health. The CDR3 runs from the conserved cysteine through the conserved F or W. The D gene is left open where the match is weak. Only part of the rows carry a size: once, few, many, or a class if the clone is expanded.

clone size	V gene	J gene	D gene	CDR3 protein	CDR3 DNA
NA	TRBV11-2	TRBJ2-1	NA	CASNGGARNEQFF	TGTGCCAGCAATGGGGGGGCGCGGAATGAGCAGTTCTTC
many	TRBV12-3/TRBV12-4	TRBJ1-3	NA	CASSLGGASGNTIYF	TGTGCCAGCAGTTTGGGGGGGGCCTCTGGAAACACCATATATTTT
NA	TRBV29-1	TRBJ2-7	NA	CSAKSGVAGQYF	TGCAGCGCTAAATCCGGGGTGGCCGGGCAGTACTTC
many	TRBV12-3/TRBV12-4	TRBJ1-3	NA	CASSYSRGSGNTIYF	TGTGCCAGCAGTTATTCGAGGGGCTCTGGAAACACCATATATTTT
few	TRBV7-8	TRBJ2-5	NA	CASSLDGGNQETQYF	TGTGCCAGCAGCTTAGATGGCGGGAACCAAGAGACCCAGTACTTC
NA	TRBV6-2/TRBV6-3	TRBJ2-3	TRBD2	CASSLTIRAGGPTDTQYF	TGTGCCAGCAGTCTCACTATTAGGGCGGGAGGGCCGACAGATACGCAGTATTTT
many	TRBV15	TRBJ2-2	TRBD1	CATSRAGTDTGELFF	TGTGCCACCAGCAGAGCGGGGACAGATACCGGGGAGCTGTTTTTT
NA	TRBV28	TRBJ2-1	NA	CASSFGWYEQFF	TGTGCCAGCAGTTTTGGGTGGTATGAGCAGTTCTTC
few	TRBV5-5	TRBJ2-7	TRBD1	CASSIGTASNTYEQYF	TGTGCCAGCAGCATCGGGACAGCCAGTAACACCTACGAGCAGTACTTC
many	TRBV6-1	TRBJ2-1	TRBD2	CASRDTGLAGYNEQFF	TGTGCCAGCAGGGATACAGGACTAGCGGGATACAATGAGCAGTTCTTC
many	TRBV29-1	TRBJ2-3	NA	CSVEGPTDTQYF	TGCAGCGTTGAAGGGCCCACAGATACGCAGTATTTT
many	TRBV5-1	TRBJ2-5	NA	CASSLLGTLETQYF	TGCGCCAGCAGCTTGTTAGGGACTTTGGAGACCCAGTACTTC
many	TRBV29-1	TRBJ1-3	NA	CSTAMSSGNTIYF	TGCAGCACAGCTATGAGCTCTGGAAACACCATATATTTT